The TCR beta chain under discussion was sequenced for a study of CD8+ T cells in alopecia areata. Study findings and constraints: A single nonresponder leaves the baseline CD8+ expansion link to response uncertain.

As to treatment: oral pan-JAK inhibitor, 5-10 mg twice daily. cDNA prepared by RNA extraction and subsequent reverse transcription served as the template for sequencing. Here immunoSEQ multiplex PCR was the method, and the copy in TCRdb shows in-frame clones only, minus some. The data hold some 110,000 clones, with around 58% observed a single time. A remark on this clone: Its antigen is still unknown.

The germline V and J ends were trimmed by 1 base and 7 bases, with 12 bases remaining between them. The CDR3 length is 15 residues. Germline CDR1 is SGHNT and CDR2 is YYREEE (reference sequence). This sequence was found in a human donor with alopecia areata. The chain employs TRBV5-4 and TRBJ1-6; D possibly corresponds to TRBD1 (6 bases). The material sequenced was CD8+ T cells sorted from blood, taken at week 4, from a patient treated with tofacitinib. CDR3 residues: CASSLNGQPNSPLHF. The DNA for the CDR3 is TGTGCCAGCAGCTTGAACGGACAGCCGAATTCACCCCTCCACTTT.